A selection of T cell receptor beta chains follows, all from one sample in a study of T cells in Graves' hyperthyroidism and ophthalmopathy. TCRdb reprocessed the multiplex PCR reads via MiXCR and lists one record per CDR3 protein. The sample shows hundreds of thousands of distinct CDR3 sequences, less than 20% of them seen only once. Sequenced: blood. Source of these receptors: a woman aged 18-29 years with Graves' hyperthyroidism. CDR3s leave out the opening cysteine and the closing phenylalanine or tryptophan. D genes are given only for firm matches.

v_gene,d_gene,j_gene,CDR3aa
TRBV20-1,TRBD2,TRBJ2-7,SGGTSGRKEQY
TRBV6-2/TRBV6-3,-,TRBJ2-1,ASSSGTRGYNEQF
TRBV6-2/TRBV6-3,-,TRBJ1-2,ASSSGTTPYGYT
TRBV11-2,-,TRBJ2-7,ASSFGGDRPSWGEQY
TRBV24-1,-,TRBJ1-4,ATSDFGEKLF
TRBV28,-,TRBJ1-4,ASSTQGSLF
TRBV20-1,TRBD1,TRBJ2-1,SARQGQGVGNEQF
TRBV7-9,-,TRBJ1-2,ASSLVTVPGYT
TRBV5-1,TRBD1,TRBJ1-1,ASSRFPQGALGSTEAF
TRBV7-8,-,TRBJ2-1,ASGLRTSYNEQF
TRBV18,-,TRBJ2-3,ASSFTGNHQALSTDTQY
TRBV6-2/TRBV6-3,-,TRBJ2-1,ASSYSIYNEQF
TRBV19,-,TRBJ1-1,ASSAGTGANTEAF
TRBV10-2,-,TRBJ2-7,ASLDSYEQY
TRBV24-1,TRBD1,TRBJ1-2,ATSDSQGNGNYGYT
TRBV7-9,-,TRBJ2-7,ASSALFGYEQY
TRBV6-2/TRBV6-3,TRBD2,TRBJ2-1,ASLAGGPNEQF
TRBV7-8,-,TRBJ1-5,ASSFHGPSNQPQH
TRBV24-1,-,TRBJ2-4,ATSDGPQSIQY
TRBV6-2/TRBV6-3,-,TRBJ2-7,ASSSIPTREQY
TRBV15,TRBD1,TRBJ1-6,ATSTDRGNSPLH
TRBV11-2,-,TRBJ2-3,ASSETGSPDTQY
TRBV19,-,TRBJ1-1,ASTSENTEAF
TRBV28,-,TRBJ1-1,ASSLGGGVNTEAF
TRBV12-3/TRBV12-4,-,TRBJ1-2,ASSLEGSYGYT
TRBV28,-,TRBJ2-1,ASRKEIGAFNNEQF
TRBV20-1,-,TRBJ2-7,SAELEYEQY
TRBV4-1,-,TRBJ2-1,ASSQEWNNEQF
TRBV11-2,TRBD1,TRBJ2-5,ASSPADRPWETQY
TRBV5-1,TRBD1,TRBJ2-7,ASGIGDRVNEQY
TRBV7-9,TRBD1,TRBJ2-7,ASSFGTELSYEQY
TRBV20-1,TRBD2,TRBJ2-3,SASGGSIADTQY
TRBV7-9,TRBD1,TRBJ2-7,ASSDLGGSVNEQY
TRBV19,-,TRBJ2-2,ASSSGLNTGELF
TRBV20-1,-,TRBJ2-5,SAFPLWSFETQY
TRBV25-1,TRBD2,TRBJ2-1,ASSDVVLAGGYPPANEQF
TRBV20-1,TRBD1,TRBJ1-1,SADRGRSTEAF
TRBV11-3,-,TRBJ2-3,ASSLRGAVSTDTQY
TRBV27,-,TRBJ2-7,ASTVDSSPYEQY
TRBV11-2,-,TRBJ1-2,ASSRLKPRVPNYGYT
TRBV28,-,TRBJ1-2,ASSLRRQGRDGYT
TRBV7-8,-,TRBJ2-1,ASSFGNHNEQF
TRBV20-1,-,TRBJ1-1,SASGLTEAF
TRBV6-4,-,TRBJ2-2,ASSDSTGSTGELF
TRBV10-3,-,TRBJ2-7,AISERGDTYEQY